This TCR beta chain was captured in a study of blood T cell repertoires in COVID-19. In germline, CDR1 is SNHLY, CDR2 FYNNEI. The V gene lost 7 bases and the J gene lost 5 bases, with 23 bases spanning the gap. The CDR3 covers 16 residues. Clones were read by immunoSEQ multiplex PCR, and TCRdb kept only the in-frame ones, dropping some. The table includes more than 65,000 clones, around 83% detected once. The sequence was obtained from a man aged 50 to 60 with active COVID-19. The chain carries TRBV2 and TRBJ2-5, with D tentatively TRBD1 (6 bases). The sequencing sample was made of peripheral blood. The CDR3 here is CASTALLAGVGETQYF. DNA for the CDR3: TGTGCCAGCACTGCACTTCTAGCAGGGGTGGGGGAGACCCAGTACTTC.